The sequence of this T cell receptor beta chain was determined in a study of CD8+CD57+ T cells in acquired aplastic anemia. Patients chosen for sequencing had shown CD8+CD57+ cell expansion by flow cytometry. The sample holds many counts of this clonotype. CDR3 size: 14 residues. The V end lost 9 bases, the J end lost 4 bases, and 16 bases lay between the germline ends. Per the germline V gene, CDR1 is MNHNS and CDR2 is SASEGT. Genomic DNA was employed as the template in profiling TCR beta VDJ and CDR3. TCRdb used MiXCR to reprocess the reads, holding one entry per CDR3 protein. The data show about 180,000 distinct CDR3 sequences, with about 50% seen just once and 13% held by the top ten.

This TCR derives from a human donor with aplastic anemia. The sample taken for sequencing was sorted CD4+, CD8+, or CD8+CD57+ T cells (not recorded which) from PBMCs. This chain connects TRBV6-1 to TRBJ1-5, with no clear D. CDR3 region: CASWPPGGNQPQHF. DNA for the CDR3: TGTGCCAGTTGGCCCCCGGGAGGTAATCAGCCCCAGCATTTT.